The 20 T cell receptor beta chains given below trace back to one sample, sequenced in a study of OX40 agonist ivuxolimab in advanced cancers. Assay: immunoSEQ multiplex PCR; the TCRdb copy retains only in-frame clones and omits some. The sample contains more than 50,000 clones, 60% to 80% of which appear only once. Material: CD4+ or CD8+ T cells sorted from blood, obtained in a trial of the OX40 agonist ivuxolimab. The receptor source for this set is an adult with an advanced solid tumor such as melanoma, head and neck, liver or kidney cancer.

This clone was counted only a few times. This sequence joins TRBV19 and TRBJ2-2, with 9 positions matching TRBD2. Germline values: CDR1 LNHDA, CDR2 SQIVND (reference sequence). The CDR3 runs 18 residues. V was clipped by 4 bases and J by 5 bases; unmatched bases: 14. CDR3 sequence reads: CASSTTGTSGGFTGELFF. CDR3 in DNA: TGTGCCAGTAGTACGACGGGAACCAGCGGGGGGTTTACCGGGGAGCTGTTTTTT.

This chain joins TRBV4-3 and TRBJ1-2, with TRBD1 matching over 7 bases. The CDR3 has 16 amino acids. The germline CDR1 and CDR2 sequences are LGHNA and YSLEER. Losses at the gene ends were 4 bases for V and 4 bases for J; bases not matched to a gene: 12. The CDR3: CASSPRRTGISYGYTF. The CDR3, as DNA: TGCGCCAGCAGCCCCAGGAGGACAGGCATTTCCTATGGCTACACCTTC.

This clone appeared a few times. The rearrangement links TRBV5-1 to TRBJ2-2, with D possibly being TRBD1 (6 bases). V lost 4 bases to trimming and J lost 6 bases, with 13 bases between them. The CDR3 contains 14 residues. Germline V gene lookup returns CDR1 SGHRS and CDR2 YFSETQ. CDR3 in DNA: TGCGCCAGCAGCCGTACAGGGTCCCCCGGGGAGCTGTTTTTT. Translated: CASSRTGSPGELFF.

This chain connects TRBV2 to TRBJ2-3; D tentatively fits TRBD1 or TRBD2 (6 bases each). The CDR3 has 17 residues. Trimming took 5 bases from V and 4 from J, leaving 22 bases between them. The germline CDR1 and CDR2 sequences are SNHLY and FYNNEI. The CDR3 here is CASSPFPPGAASDTQYF. CDR3 coding DNA: TGTGCCAGCAGTCCCTTTCCTCCGGGGGCGGCATCAGATACGCAGTATTTT.

This sequence joins TRBV6-5 and TRBJ2-1; 12 bases match TRBD2. The CDR3 runs to 15 residues. The trim removed 5 bases at V and 5 bases at J, leaving 4 bases unmatched. Germline values: CDR1 MNHEY, CDR2 SVGAGI. The CDR3 protein is CASSPSGGVNNEQFF. The CDR3 nucleotides read TGTGCCAGCAGTCCTAGCGGGGGGGTCAACAATGAGCAGTTCTTC.

The chain joins TRBV6-5 to TRBJ2-1; tentative D call: TRBD1 (7 bases). This CDR3 contains 13 residues. The V gene lost 8 bases and the J gene lost 10 bases, with 18 bases spanning the gap. CDR1 is MNHEY, CDR2 SVGAGI, per germline. The CDR3 region has the DNA TGTGCCAGCGGGAATCGACAGGGAGGCGAGCAGTTCTTC. Residues: CASGNRQGGEQFF.

The V call is TRBV6-6, the J call TRBJ1-4; weak D call: TRBD1 (5 bases). Trimming left V 2 bases short and J 0 bases short, with 7 bases between. Germline CDR1 reads MNHNY; CDR2 reads SVGAGI (reference sequence). There are 15 residues in the CDR3. The CDR3 here is CASSYGGTTNEKLFF. In nucleotides, the CDR3 is TGTGCCAGCAGTTACGGGGGGACAACTAATGAAAAACTGTTTTTT.

The chain recombines TRBV5-6 with TRBJ2-5, with 11 bases aligning to TRBD2. This CDR3 has 17 residues. After removal of 4 bases from V and 5 bases from J, the junction contained 13 bases not matched to a gene. CDR1 is SGHDT, CDR2 YYEEEE, per germline. CDR3 protein: CASSTLGLAGGRETQYF. DNA of the CDR3: TGTGCCAGCAGCACCTTAGGGCTAGCGGGGGGACGGGAGACCCAGTACTTC.

The chain employs TRBV14 and TRBJ2-5; 7 bases agree with TRBD2. Germline lookup yields CDR1 SGHDN and CDR2 FVKESK. Losses at the gene ends were 2 bases for V and 5 bases for J; bases not matched to a gene: 5. The CDR3 has 14 residues. CDR3 sequence (DNA): TGTGCCAGCAGCCAATCTCTAGCGGTGGAGACCCAGTACTTC. As protein: CASSQSLAVETQYF.

The V and J genes are TRBV5-6 and TRBJ2-2; the D gene is possibly TRBD1 (5 bases). The length of the CDR3 is 14 residues. Germline assignment: CDR1 SGHDT and CDR2 YYEEEE. The V gene lost 2 bases and the J gene lost 6 bases, with 11 bases spanning the gap. CDR3 nucleotide sequence: TGTGCCAGCAGCTTAAAAGGGGCGGCCGGGGAGCTGTTTTTT. Its protein is CASSLKGAAGELFF.

This chain joins TRBV29-1 and TRBJ1-2; 9 bases are shared with TRBD1. V was clipped by 7 bases and J by 5 bases; unmatched bases: 8. This CDR3 has 13 amino acids. From germline, CDR1 is SQVTM and CDR2 ANQGSEA. Here the CDR3 reads CSAEQGAGYGYTF. In DNA, the CDR3 is TGCAGCGCCGAACAGGGGGCGGGTTATGGCTACACCTTC. The full variable domain, with the rest looked up from reference TRBV29-1 and TRBJ1-2, is SAVISQKPSRDICQRGTSLTIQCQVDSQVTMMFWYRQQPGQSLTLIATANQGSEATYESGFVIDKFPISRPNLTFSTLTVSNMSPEDSSIYLCSAEQGAGYGYTFGSGTRLTVV.

DNA of the CDR3: TGTGCCAGCAGCTTGATAAGCGGGGGCACCTACGAGCAGTACTTC. Its translation: CASSLISGGTYEQYF. The V call is TRBV5-4, the J call TRBJ2-7; 8 bases match TRBD2. The V segment lost 1 base and the J segment 2 bases; nucleotides outside the gene matches: 5. CDR3 length: 15 amino acids. In germline, CDR1 is SGHNT, CDR2 YYREEE (reference sequence). Full variable domain (missing parts from reference TRBV5-4 and TRBJ2-7): ETGVTQSPTHLIKTRGQQVTLRCSSQSGHNTVSWYQQALGQGPQFIFQYYREEENGRGNFPPRFSGLQFPNYSSELNVNALELDDSALYLCASSLISGGTYEQYFGPGTRLTVT.

In this sample, this clone turned up a few times. The rearrangement links TRBV19 to TRBJ1-2; D may be TRBD1 (6 bases). There are 13 residues in the CDR3. CDR1 and CDR2 (germline): LNHDA, SQIVND (reference sequence). Deletions cut 3 bases from V and 7 bases from J, with 12 bases between. As DNA, the CDR3 is TGTGCCAGTAGTATTCGGGGGCAGCCTGGCTACACCTTC. Translating it yields CASSIRGQPGYTF.

This rearrangement joins TRBV9 to TRBJ1-5, with unresolved D. CDR3 length: 12 residues. Germline V gene lookup returns CDR1 SGDLS and CDR2 YYNGEE. Deletions cut 2 bases from V and 4 bases from J, with 4 bases between. The CDR3 nucleotides are TGTGCCAGCAGCGTCAGGAATCAGCCCCAGCATTTT. Translated: CASSVRNQPQHF.

The J gene is TRBJ1-2, the V gene TRBV6-6, with 8 nucleotides matching TRBD1. The V gene end was trimmed by 6 bases and the J gene end by 8 bases; junction bases not matched to a gene: 14. This CDR3 region has 15 residues. CDR1 is MNHNY and CDR2 is SVGAGI in the germline V gene (reference sequence). CDR3 amino acids: CASSRQGAQDGGYTF. The CDR3, as DNA: TGTGCCAGCAGCCGGCAGGGGGCGCAAGATGGCGGCTACACCTTC.

CDR3 residues: CASGLVYYNEQFF. Here the CDR3 DNA reads TGTGCTAGTGGTTTGGTGTATTACAATGAGCAGTTCTTC. The gene calls are TRBV12-5 and TRBJ2-1; unclear D gene. CDR1 and CDR2 from the germline V gene are LGHNT and FRNRAP. The V gene lost 0 bases and the J gene lost 4 bases, with 4 bases spanning the gap. The CDR3 has 13 amino acids.

V is TRBV6-5 and J is TRBJ2-7; D may be TRBD1 or TRBD2 (5 bases each). The CDR3 totals 15 residues. The V end lost 6 bases, the J end lost 2 bases, and 17 bases lay between the germline ends. The germline V gene encodes CDR1 MNHEY and CDR2 SVGAGI. The CDR3 is CASRRSGTRAYEQYF. CDR3 sequence (DNA): TGTGCCAGCAGAAGGTCCGGGACCCGTGCCTACGAGCAGTACTTC.

This clone showed up just once. This CDR3 is CAWSLGDGNQPQHF. The CDR3 DNA reads TGTGCCTGGAGCTTAGGGGATGGGAATCAGCCCCAGCATTTT. V usage is TRBV30 and J usage is TRBJ1-5; a weak D match, TRBD1 (5 bases). CDR1 GTSNPN and CDR2 SVGIG come from the germline V gene (reference sequence). V shed 3 bases and J shed 4 bases, with 13 bases lying between them. This CDR3 is 14 amino acids long.

The DNA for the CDR3 is TGTGCCAGCTCTACCGGGCATGAAGCTTTCTTT. Its translation is CASSTGHEAFF. The chain couples TRBV18 to TRBJ1-1; D is undetermined. The CDR3 is 11 amino acids. The ends were cut back, 6 bases at V and 7 bases at J, with 9 bases in the middle. Germline V gene lookup returns CDR1 KGHSH and CDR2 LQKENI. Together with reference TRBV18 and TRBJ1-1, the CDR3 gives the full variable domain: NAGVMQNPRHLVRRRGQEARLRCSPMKGHSHVYWYRQLPEEGLKFMVYLQKENIIDESGMPKERFSAEFPKEGPSILRIQQVVRGDSAAYFCASSTGHEAFFGQGTRLTVV.

V gene TRBV6-5 combines with J gene TRBJ1-3, with unresolved D. The CDR3 sequence is 14 residues long. Germline CDR1 and CDR2: MNHEY and SVGAGI. Trimming pared 2 bases from V and 5 bases from J, leaving 10 bases between. Written as DNA, the CDR3 is TGTGCCAGCAGTTACCTCGGAGAACGAAACACCATATATTTT. Protein: CASSYLGERNTIYF.